A single sample gave rise to the 21 T cell receptor beta chains below, sequenced in a study of blood T cell repertoires in COVID-19 (dated by TCRdb to about 2020). The library came from the immunoSEQ multiplex PCR assay. As stored in TCRdb, this immuneACCESS dataset retains in-frame rearrangements with V and J assigned. A fraction of the clones does not appear; measured against another copy, unresolved V genes explain less than half of the discrepancy, and the remainder lacks a known reason. The sample data list 210,000 or so clones, and around nine tenths of these were observed just once. The top ten constitute about 4.8% of the sample. Sequenced input: peripheral blood. Every receptor here comes from a woman between 40 and 50 years old with acute or convalescent COVID-19.

This clone was detected only once. The V and J genes are TRBV6-1 and TRBJ1-4; perhaps TRBD1 as D (5 bases). V was shortened by 1 base and J by 7 bases, with 16 bases between the two germline ends. The V gene's germline CDR1 is MNHNS and CDR2 SASEGT. The length of the CDR3 is 16 residues. CDR3: CASSEVSLGGGEKLFF. The CDR3, as DNA: TGTGCCAGCAGTGAAGTATCACTCGGGGGAGGTGAAAAACTGTTTTTT.

On this clone itself: The same CDR3 also results from other DNA sequences found in this sample. V is TRBV6-1 and J is TRBJ2-2; D remains unclear. Germline CDR1 reads MNHNS; CDR2 reads SASEGT. Trimming removed 2 bases at V and 4 bases at J, with 5 bases between. The length of the CDR3 is 13 residues. Here the CDR3 DNA reads TGTGCCAGCAGTGAACGGTCCACCGGGGAGCTGTTTTTT. Encoded protein: CASSERSTGELFF.

This clone turned up a few times. The identical CDR3 is also encoded by other nucleotide sequences in the sample. This chain connects TRBV7-9 to TRBJ1-1; weak D call: TRBD1 (5 bases). Trimming left V 1 base short and J 0 bases short, with 6 bases between. The germline V gene encodes CDR1 SEHNR and CDR2 FQNEAQ (reference sequence). This CDR3 contains 14 residues. CDR3 nucleotides: TGTGCCAGCAGCTTAGGACAGATGAACACTGAAGCTTTCTTT. This encodes CASSLGQMNTEAFF.

In this sample, this clone turned up a few times. CDR3 sequence (DNA): TGTGCCAGCAGGAACGGGGGGAACACTGAAGCTTTCTTT. It encodes CASRNGGNTEAFF. J is TRBJ1-1 and V is TRBV3-1 (or the pseudogene TRBV3-2), with D possibly matching TRBD1 (5 bases). The CDR3 length is 13 residues. Germline loops: CDR1 LGHDT, CDR2 YNNKEL (reference sequence). V was trimmed by 6 bases and J by 1 base, leaving 9 bases between them.

V is TRBV6-5 and J is TRBJ2-5; the match to TRBD2 covers 11 bases. CDR3 size: 16 residues. V dropped 0 bases and J dropped 5; count of bases not matched to a gene: 5. In germline, CDR1 is MNHEY, CDR2 SVGAGI. Here the CDR3 DNA reads TGTGCCAGCAGTTACTCTAGCGGGGGGGCCTGGGAGACCCAGTACTTC. As protein: CASSYSSGGAWETQYF.

This chain uses TRBV14 with TRBJ2-2; 7 bases align to TRBD2. Per the germline V gene, CDR1 is SGHDN and CDR2 is FVKESK. Trimming at V came to 5 bases and at J to 1 base, leaving 1 base not matched to a gene. The CDR3 loop spans 14 amino acids. CDR3 in amino acids: CASSWGGNTGELFF. As DNA, the CDR3 is TGTGCCAGCAGCTGGGGGGGGAACACCGGGGAGCTGTTTTTT.

The chain carries TRBV19 and TRBJ2-2; no clear D. Trimming pared 7 bases from V and 4 bases from J, leaving 4 bases between. Germline loops: CDR1 LNHDA, CDR2 SQIVND (reference sequence). This CDR3 is built from 11 residues. CDR3 residues: CASTGTGELFF. The CDR3 region has the DNA TGTGCCAGTACGGGCACCGGGGAGCTGTTTTTT.

This sequence joins TRBV12-3 or TRBV12-4 and TRBJ2-2, with D uncertain. This CDR3 spans 13 amino acids. The V end lost 3 bases, the J end lost 5 bases, and 7 bases lay between the germline ends. The CDR3 DNA follows: TGTGCCAGCAGTTTCGCCCGGACCGGGGAGCTGTTTTTT. Translating gives CASSFARTGELFF.

V and J are TRBV2 and TRBJ2-7; the D gene is possibly TRBD1 (6 bases). The germline CDR1 and CDR2 sequences are SNHLY and FYNNEI. V was cut by 2 bases and J by 0 bases, with 17 bases left in between. CDR3 size: 17 residues. CDR3 DNA sequence: TGTGCCAGCAGTGAAACCGAAGACAGGTTTAGCTCCTACGAGCAGTACGTC. It is translated as CASSETEDRFSSYEQYV.

The J gene is TRBJ1-1, the V gene TRBV9, with TRBD1 identical over 9 bases. The ends lost 2 bases at V and 0 bases at J; junction bases unmatched: 11. Germline CDR1 reads SGDLS; CDR2 reads YYNGEE. The CDR3 sequence is 18 residues long. CDR3 DNA sequence: TGTGCCAGCAGCGTCCTCCGGACAGGGGACTTCATGAACACTGAAGCTTTCTTT. Translation: CASSVLRTGDFMNTEAFF.

This rearrangement joins TRBV4-2 to TRBJ1-2; 7 bases match TRBD1. Per germline, CDR1 LGHNA and CDR2 YNFKEQ. The CDR3 is 18 amino acids. Germline trimming cut 1 base from V and 0 bases from J; bases unmatched to any gene: 11. The CDR3 reads CASSQGLLGTATNYGYTF. As DNA, the CDR3 is TGTGCCAGCAGCCAAGGGCTTCTCGGGACAGCTACTAACTATGGCTACACCTTC.

The chain combines TRBV19 with TRBJ2-3; TRBD2 is a possible D gene (5 bases). V dropped 5 bases and J dropped 3 bases, with 18 bases sitting between them. Germline V gene sequence: CDR1 LNHDA, CDR2 SQIVND (reference sequence). The CDR3 consists of 16 residues. CDR3 protein: CASSSLAPLGTDTQYF. In DNA, the CDR3 is TGTGCCAGTAGTTCCCTAGCCCCCCTGGGAACAGATACGCAGTATTTT.

This sequence joins TRBV10-3 and TRBJ2-6; 13 bases are a match to TRBD2. CDR1 and CDR2 from the germline V gene are ENHRY and SYGVKD. The CDR3 length is 19 residues. V dropped 6 bases and J dropped 0; count of bases not matched to a gene: 8. The CDR3 spells CAISARTSGGLSGANVLTF. CDR3 bases: TGTGCCATCAGCGCCCGGACTAGCGGGGGTCTCTCTGGGGCCAACGTCCTGACTTTC.

V usage is TRBV6-5 and J usage is TRBJ1-2, with 8 positions matching TRBD1. The CDR3 spans 15 residues. CDR1 is MNHEY and CDR2 is SVGAGI in the germline V gene. V was pared by 4 bases and J by 5 bases, with 9 bases of the junction left unmatched. CDR3 residues: CASSSIRTGPYGYTF. CDR3 DNA sequence: TGTGCCAGCAGTTCTATCAGGACAGGGCCATATGGCTACACCTTC.

This chain connects TRBV6-6 to TRBJ1-1; no clear D gene. CDR1 MNHNY and CDR2 SVGAGI come from the germline V gene (reference sequence). V lost 6 bases, J lost 5 bases, and 7 bases lay in between. The CDR3 loop spans 11 amino acids. This chain's CDR3 is CASSVNTEAFF. CDR3 DNA: TGTGCCAGCAGCGTAAATACTGAAGCTTTCTTT.

The gene calls are TRBV2 and TRBJ1-5, with D possibly matching TRBD1 (6 bases). V was trimmed by 6 bases and J by 8 bases, leaving 17 bases between them. CDR1 is SNHLY and CDR2 is FYNNEI in the germline V gene. The CDR3 is made up of 14 amino acids. CDR3 in DNA: TGTGCCAGCAGAGGGGGGGCAGCCGGGAAGCCCCAGCATTTT. Amino acid sequence: CASRGGAAGKPQHF.

This chain uses TRBV4-1 with TRBJ1-1; a weak D match, TRBD1 (6 bases). Germline CDR1 MGHRA, CDR2 YSYEKL. V was clipped by 1 base and J by 4 bases, with 16 bases between them. The length of the CDR3 is 16 residues. The CDR3 here is CASSQVGRGRGTEAFF. In DNA, the CDR3 is TGCGCCAGCAGCCAAGTGGGAAGGGGGAGAGGCACTGAAGCTTTCTTT.

This rearrangement joins TRBV19 to TRBJ1-5; 12 bases match TRBD1. CDR3 length equals 17 residues. V shed 3 bases and J 1 base; nucleotides not matched to a gene: 4. The V gene's germline CDR1 is LNHDA and CDR2 SQIVND (reference sequence). The CDR3 sequence is CASSMGQGAFSNQPQHF. CDR3 nucleotide sequence: TGTGCCAGTAGTATGGGACAGGGGGCGTTCAGCAATCAGCCCCAGCATTTT.

This clone is a singleton in its sample. In DNA, the CDR3 is TGTGCCAGCAGCTTAGACAGTTTACTACAGGGAGAGCAGTTCTTC. Protein sequence: CASSLDSLLQGEQFF. The chain uses TRBV7-6 and TRBJ2-1, with D tentatively TRBD1 (6 bases). In germline, CDR1 is SGHVS, CDR2 FNYEAQ. The CDR3 sequence is 15 residues long. The V gene lost 1 base and the J gene lost 10 bases, with 17 bases spanning the gap. The whole variable domain, remainder taken from reference TRBV7-6 and TRBJ2-1, is GAGVSQSPRYKVTKRGQDVALRCDPISGHVSLYWYRQALGQGPEFLTYFNYEAQQDKSGLPNDRFSAERPEGSISTLTIQRTEQRDSAMYRCASSLDSLLQGEQFFGPGTRLTVL.

The chain joins TRBV7-2 to TRBJ1-2; D is unresolved. Trimming left V 1 base short and J 8 bases short, with 11 bases between. Germline V CDR1 and CDR2: SGHTA, FQGNSA. This CDR3 comprises 13 residues. CDR3 bases: TGTGCCAGCAGCTTAGGGAGGAGAGGAGGCTACACCTTC. Its protein product is CASSLGRRGGYTF.

The chain couples TRBV4-1 to TRBJ1-6; no definite D call. The germline CDR1 and CDR2 sequences are MGHRA and YSYEKL. The CDR3 contains 15 residues. V was pared by 1 base and J by 6 bases, with 10 bases between. This CDR3 reads CASSQVGVINSPLHF. The CDR3 DNA follows: TGCGCCAGCAGCCAAGTAGGAGTGATTAATTCACCCCTCCACTTT.